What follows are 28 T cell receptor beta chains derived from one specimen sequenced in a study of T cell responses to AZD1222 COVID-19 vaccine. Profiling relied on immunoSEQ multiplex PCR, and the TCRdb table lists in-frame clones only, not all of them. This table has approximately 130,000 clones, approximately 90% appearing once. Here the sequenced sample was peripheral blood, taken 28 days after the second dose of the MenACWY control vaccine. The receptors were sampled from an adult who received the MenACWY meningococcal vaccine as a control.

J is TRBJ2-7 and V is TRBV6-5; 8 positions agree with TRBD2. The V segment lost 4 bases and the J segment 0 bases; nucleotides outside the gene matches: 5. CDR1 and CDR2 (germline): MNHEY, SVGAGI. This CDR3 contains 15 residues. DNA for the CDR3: TGTGCCAGCAGTTGGCAGCGGGGGAGCTCCTACGAGCAGTACTTC. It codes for CASSWQRGSSYEQYF.

This CDR3 is CASSLQAPGGGNTIYF. CDR3 sequence (DNA): TGTGCCAGCAGTTTACAAGCGCCAGGGGGTGGAAACACCATATATTTT. V and J are TRBV27 and TRBJ1-3; 7 bases are shared with TRBD1. The junction had 7 bases not matched to a gene; V was cut back by 2 bases and J by 3 bases. CDR1 and CDR2 (germline): MNHEY, SMNVEV (reference sequence). This CDR3 comprises 16 residues.

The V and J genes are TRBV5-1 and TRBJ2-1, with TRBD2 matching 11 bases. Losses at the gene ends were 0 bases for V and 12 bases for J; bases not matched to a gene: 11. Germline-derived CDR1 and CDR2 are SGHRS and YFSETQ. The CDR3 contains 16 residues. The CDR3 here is CASSLATTSGSSGQFF. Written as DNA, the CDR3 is TGCGCCAGCAGCTTGGCTACAACTAGCGGGAGTTCGGGGCAGTTCTTC.

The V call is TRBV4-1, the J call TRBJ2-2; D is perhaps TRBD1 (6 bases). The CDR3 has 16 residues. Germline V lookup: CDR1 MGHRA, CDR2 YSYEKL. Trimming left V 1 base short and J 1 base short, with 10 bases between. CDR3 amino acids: CASSQGGQMNTGELFF. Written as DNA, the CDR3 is TGCGCCAGCAGCCAAGGTGGACAGATGAACACCGGGGAGCTGTTTTTT.

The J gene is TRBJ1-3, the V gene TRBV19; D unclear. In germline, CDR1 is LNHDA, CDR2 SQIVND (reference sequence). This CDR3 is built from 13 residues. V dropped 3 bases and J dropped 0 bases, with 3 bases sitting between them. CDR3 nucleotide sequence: TGTGCCAGTAGTATGGACTCTGGAAACACCATATATTTT. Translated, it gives CASSMDSGNTIYF. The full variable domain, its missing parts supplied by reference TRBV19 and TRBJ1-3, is DGGITQSPKYLFRKEGQNVTLSCEQNLNHDAMYWYRQDPGQGLRLIYYSQIVNDFQKGDIAEGYSVSREKKESFPLTVTSAQKNPTAFYLCASSMDSGNTIYFGEGSWLTVV.

The CDR3 is CASSYSRQRNTEAFF. CDR3 DNA: TGTGCCAGCAGTTACTCAAGACAGAGGAACACTGAAGCTTTCTTT. The rearrangement links TRBV6-2 or TRBV6-3 to TRBJ1-1, with D possibly matching TRBD1 (5 bases). Germline assignment: CDR1 MNHEY and CDR2 SVGEGT. The V gene lost 0 bases and the J gene lost 1 base, with 9 bases spanning the gap. CDR3 length: 15 residues.

The CDR3 spells CASSDKGYNSPLHF. Here the CDR3 DNA reads TGTGCCAGCAGCGATAAGGGATATAATTCACCCCTCCACTTT. This chain links TRBV3-1 (or the pseudogene TRBV3-2) with TRBJ1-6; D gene unclear. Germline CDR1 is LGHDT and CDR2 is YNNKEL (reference sequence). The length of the CDR3 is 14 residues. The V and J ends lost 5 bases and 4 bases respectively, with 9 bases between them.

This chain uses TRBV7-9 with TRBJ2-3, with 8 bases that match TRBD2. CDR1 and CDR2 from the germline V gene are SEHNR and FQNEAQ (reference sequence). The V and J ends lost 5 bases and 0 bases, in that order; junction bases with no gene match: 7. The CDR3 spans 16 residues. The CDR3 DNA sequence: TGTGCCAGCAGCCCCATAGCGGGGACTAGCACAGATACGCAGTATTTT. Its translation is CASSPIAGTSTDTQYF. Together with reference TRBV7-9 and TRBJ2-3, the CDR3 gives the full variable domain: DTGVSQNPRHKITKRGQNVTFRCDPISEHNRLYWYRQTLGQGPEFLTYFQNEAQLEKSRLLSDRFSAERPKGSFSTLEIQRTEQGDSAMYLCASSPIAGTSTDTQYFGPGTRLTVL.

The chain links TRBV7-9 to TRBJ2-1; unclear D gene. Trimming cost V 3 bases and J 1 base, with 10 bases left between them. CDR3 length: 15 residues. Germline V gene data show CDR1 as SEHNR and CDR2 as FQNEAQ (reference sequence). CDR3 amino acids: CASSLVAVSYNEQFF. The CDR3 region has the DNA TGTGCCAGCAGCTTGGTAGCTGTATCCTACAATGAGCAGTTCTTC.

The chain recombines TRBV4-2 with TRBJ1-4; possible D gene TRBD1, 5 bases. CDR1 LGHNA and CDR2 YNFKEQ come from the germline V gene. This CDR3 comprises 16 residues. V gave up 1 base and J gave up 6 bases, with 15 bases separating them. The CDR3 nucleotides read TGTGCCAGCAGCCAAGGGGGCGGATTTCAGGATGAAAAACTGTTTTTT. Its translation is CASSQGGGFQDEKLFF.

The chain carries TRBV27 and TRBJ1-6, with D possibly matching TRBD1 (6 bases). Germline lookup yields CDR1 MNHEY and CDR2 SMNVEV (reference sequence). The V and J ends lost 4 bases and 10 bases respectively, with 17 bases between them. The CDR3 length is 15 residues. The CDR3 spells CASSSGGPAGSPLHF. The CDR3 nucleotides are TGTGCCAGCAGTTCCGGGGGCCCAGCTGGGTCACCCCTCCACTTT.

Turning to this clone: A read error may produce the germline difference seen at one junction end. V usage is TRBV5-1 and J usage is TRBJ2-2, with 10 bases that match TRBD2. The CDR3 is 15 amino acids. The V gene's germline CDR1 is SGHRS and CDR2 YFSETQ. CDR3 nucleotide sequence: TGCGCCAGTAGCTCCGGGACTAGCGACACCGGGGAGCTGTTTTTT. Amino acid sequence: CASSSGTSDTGELFF.

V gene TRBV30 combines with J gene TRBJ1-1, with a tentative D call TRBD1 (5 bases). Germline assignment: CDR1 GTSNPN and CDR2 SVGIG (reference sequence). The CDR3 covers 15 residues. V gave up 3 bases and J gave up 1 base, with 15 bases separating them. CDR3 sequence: CAWSAIPRANTEAFF. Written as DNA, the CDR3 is TGTGCCTGGAGCGCGATCCCCAGGGCGAACACTGAAGCTTTCTTT.

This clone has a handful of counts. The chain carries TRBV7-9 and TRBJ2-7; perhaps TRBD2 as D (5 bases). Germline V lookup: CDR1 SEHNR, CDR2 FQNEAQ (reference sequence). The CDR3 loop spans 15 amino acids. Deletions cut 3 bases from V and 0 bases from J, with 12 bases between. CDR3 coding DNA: TGTGCCAGCAGCTTCAGCGGTCGGGGCTCCTACGAGCAGTACTTC. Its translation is CASSFSGRGSYEQYF.

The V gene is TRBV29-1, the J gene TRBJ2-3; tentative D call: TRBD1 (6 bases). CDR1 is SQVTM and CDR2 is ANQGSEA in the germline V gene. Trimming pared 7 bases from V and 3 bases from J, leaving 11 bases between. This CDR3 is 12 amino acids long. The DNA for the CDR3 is TGCAGCGCCCGGGGACAAACAGATACGCAGTATTTT. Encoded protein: CSARGQTDTQYF.

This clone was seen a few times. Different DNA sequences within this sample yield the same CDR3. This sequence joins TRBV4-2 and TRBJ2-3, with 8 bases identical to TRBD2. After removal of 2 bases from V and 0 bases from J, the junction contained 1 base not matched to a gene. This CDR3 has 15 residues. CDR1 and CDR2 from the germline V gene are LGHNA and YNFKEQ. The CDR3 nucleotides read TGTGCCAGCAGCCAAACGGGGGGGAGCACAGATACGCAGTATTTT. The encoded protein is CASSQTGGSTDTQYF.

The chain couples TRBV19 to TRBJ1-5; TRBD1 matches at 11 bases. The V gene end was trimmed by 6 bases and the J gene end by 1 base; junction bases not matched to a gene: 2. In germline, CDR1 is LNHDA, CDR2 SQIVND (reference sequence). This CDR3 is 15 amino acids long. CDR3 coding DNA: TGTGCCAGTAGGAGGGACAGGGGGAGCAATCAGCCCCAGCATTTT. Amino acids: CASRRDRGSNQPQHF.

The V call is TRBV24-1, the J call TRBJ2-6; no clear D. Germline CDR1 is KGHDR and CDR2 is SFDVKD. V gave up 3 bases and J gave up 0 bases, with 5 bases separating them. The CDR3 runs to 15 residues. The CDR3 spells CATSDPSSGANVLTF. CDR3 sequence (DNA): TGTGCCACCAGTGATCCTAGCTCTGGGGCCAACGTCCTGACTTTC.

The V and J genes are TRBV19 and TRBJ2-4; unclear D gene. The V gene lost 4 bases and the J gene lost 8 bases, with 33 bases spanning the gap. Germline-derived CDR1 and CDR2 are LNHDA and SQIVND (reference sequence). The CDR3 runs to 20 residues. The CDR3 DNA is TGTGCCAGTAGTACCACGTTTTCTTCCTCGCTATTGGGGTTTTTGGACATTCAGTACTTC. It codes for CASSTTFSSSLLGFLDIQYF.

In nucleotides, the CDR3 is TGTGCAAGTCGCTCCAAGCAGTTCTTC. Translated, it gives CASRSKQFF. The chain combines TRBV12-2 with TRBJ2-1; the table gives TRBD1 as D, unverified against the DNA. TRBV12-2 represents a pseudogene. This CDR3 is built from 9 residues.

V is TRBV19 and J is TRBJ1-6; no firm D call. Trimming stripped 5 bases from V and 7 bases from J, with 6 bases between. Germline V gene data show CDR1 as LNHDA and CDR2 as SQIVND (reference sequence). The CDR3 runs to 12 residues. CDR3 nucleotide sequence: TGTGCCAGTAGTTTTCCGAATTCACCCCTCCACTTT. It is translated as CASSFPNSPLHF.

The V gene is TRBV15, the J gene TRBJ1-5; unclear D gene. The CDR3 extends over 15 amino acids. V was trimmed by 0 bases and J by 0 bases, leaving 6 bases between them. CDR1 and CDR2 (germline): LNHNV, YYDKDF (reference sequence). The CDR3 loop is CATSRDQNSNQPQHF. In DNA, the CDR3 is TGTGCCACCAGCAGAGATCAGAATAGCAATCAGCCCCAGCATTTT.

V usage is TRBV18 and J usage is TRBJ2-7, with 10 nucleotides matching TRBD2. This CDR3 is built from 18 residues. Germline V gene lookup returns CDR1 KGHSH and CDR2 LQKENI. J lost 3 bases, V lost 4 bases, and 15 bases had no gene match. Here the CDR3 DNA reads TGTGCCAGCTCACGAAGGGGTGGTGGACTAGCGGCTAACTACGAGCAGTACTTC. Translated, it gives CASSRRGGGLAANYEQYF. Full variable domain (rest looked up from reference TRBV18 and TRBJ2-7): NAGVMQNPRHLVRRRGQEARLRCSPMKGHSHVYWYRQLPEEGLKFMVYLQKENIIDESGMPKERFSAEFPKEGPSILRIQQVVRGDSAAYFCASSRRGGGLAANYEQYFGPGTRLTVT.

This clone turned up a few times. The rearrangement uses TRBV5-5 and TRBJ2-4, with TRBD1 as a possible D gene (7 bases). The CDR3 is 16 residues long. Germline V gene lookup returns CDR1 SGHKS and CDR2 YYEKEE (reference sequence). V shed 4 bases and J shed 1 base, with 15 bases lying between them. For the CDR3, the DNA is TGTGCCAGCAGCCGCGTCAGGGGGGCGGCCAAAAACATTCAGTACTTC. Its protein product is CASSRVRGAAKNIQYF.

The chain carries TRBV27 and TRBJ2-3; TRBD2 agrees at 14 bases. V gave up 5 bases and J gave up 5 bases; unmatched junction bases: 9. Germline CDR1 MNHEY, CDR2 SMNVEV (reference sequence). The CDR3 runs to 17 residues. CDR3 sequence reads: CASSLPGLAGVIDTQYF. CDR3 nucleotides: TGTGCCAGCAGTCTACCGGGACTAGCGGGAGTGATAGATACGCAGTATTTT.

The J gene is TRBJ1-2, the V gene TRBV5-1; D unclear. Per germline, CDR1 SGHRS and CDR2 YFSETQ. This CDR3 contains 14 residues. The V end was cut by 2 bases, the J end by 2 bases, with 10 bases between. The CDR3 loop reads CASSFQDLNYGYTF. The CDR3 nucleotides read TGCGCCAGCAGCTTCCAGGACTTAAACTATGGCTACACCTTC.

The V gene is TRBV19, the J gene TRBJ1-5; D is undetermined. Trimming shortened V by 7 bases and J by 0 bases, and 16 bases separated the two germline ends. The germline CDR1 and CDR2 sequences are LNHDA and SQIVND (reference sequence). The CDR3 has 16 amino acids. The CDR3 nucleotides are TGTGCCAGTAAGCGTCGGCAGGACGCTAGCAATCAGCCCCAGCATTTT. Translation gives CASKRRQDASNQPQHF.

The CDR3 sequence: CASSHPDSYTEAFF. CDR3 nucleotide sequence: TGTGCCAGCAGCCACCCCGACTCCTACACTGAAGCTTTCTTT. The chain uses TRBV14 and TRBJ1-1; D gene ambiguous. The CDR3 length is 14 residues. CDR1 and CDR2 from the germline V gene are SGHDN and FVKESK. V was trimmed by 3 bases and J by 3 bases, leaving 11 bases between them.